The clone carrying this T cell receptor (beta chain) is a singleton in its sample. Its target is not known. The assay was immunoSEQ multiplex PCR, and TCRdb's table has in-frame clones only and misses some. The table has 50,000 to 75,000 clones, 95% to 96% seen once. Only cases whose brain tissue showed the highest T cell transcript signatures were sequenced. At least one anti-epileptic drug was given before surgery. The CDR3 contains 14 residues. Germline V gene lookup returns CDR1 LNHDA and CDR2 SQIVND (reference sequence). The V end was cut by 4 bases, the J end by 0 bases, with 7 bases between. These data belong to a study of brain T cells in children with intractable seizures. The study's findings and limits: Pre- and post-surgery blood differed in depth, so pre-surgery absences may be undersampling.

Specimen: peripheral blood, collected at surgery. This sequence was found in a boy younger than two with focal cortical dysplasia and intractable seizures. The chain joins TRBV19 to TRBJ1-3; TRBD1 is a possible D gene (6 bases). As DNA, the CDR3 is TGTGCCAGTAGTACAGGGGTCTCTGGAAACACCATATATTTT. Its protein product is CASSTGVSGNTIYF.